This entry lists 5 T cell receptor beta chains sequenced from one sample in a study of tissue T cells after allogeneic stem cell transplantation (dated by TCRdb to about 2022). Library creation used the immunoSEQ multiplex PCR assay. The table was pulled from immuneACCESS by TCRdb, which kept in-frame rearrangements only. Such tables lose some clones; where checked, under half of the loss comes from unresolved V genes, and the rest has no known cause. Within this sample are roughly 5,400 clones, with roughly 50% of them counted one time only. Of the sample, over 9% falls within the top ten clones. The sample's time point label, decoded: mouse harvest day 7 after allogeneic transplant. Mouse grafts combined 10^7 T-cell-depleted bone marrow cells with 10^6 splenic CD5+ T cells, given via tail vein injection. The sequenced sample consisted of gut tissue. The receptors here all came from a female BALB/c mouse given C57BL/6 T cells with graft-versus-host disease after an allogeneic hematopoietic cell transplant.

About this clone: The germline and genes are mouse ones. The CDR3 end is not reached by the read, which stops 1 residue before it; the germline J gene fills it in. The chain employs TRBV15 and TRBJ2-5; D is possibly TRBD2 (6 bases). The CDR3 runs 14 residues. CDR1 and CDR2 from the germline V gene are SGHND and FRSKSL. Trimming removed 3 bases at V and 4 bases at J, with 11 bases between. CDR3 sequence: CASSFLLGEDTQYF. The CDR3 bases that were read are TGTGCCAGCAGTTTCTTACTGGGAGAAGACACCCAGTAC.

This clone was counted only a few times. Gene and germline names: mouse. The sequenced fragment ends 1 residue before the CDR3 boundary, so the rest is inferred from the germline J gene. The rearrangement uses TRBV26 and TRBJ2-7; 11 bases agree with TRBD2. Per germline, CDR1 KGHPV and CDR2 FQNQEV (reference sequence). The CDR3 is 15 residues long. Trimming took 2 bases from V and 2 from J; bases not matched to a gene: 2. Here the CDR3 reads CASSLGLGGPYEQYF. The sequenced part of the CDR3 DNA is TGTGCCAGCAGTCTGGGACTGGGGGGCCCCTATGAACAGTAC.

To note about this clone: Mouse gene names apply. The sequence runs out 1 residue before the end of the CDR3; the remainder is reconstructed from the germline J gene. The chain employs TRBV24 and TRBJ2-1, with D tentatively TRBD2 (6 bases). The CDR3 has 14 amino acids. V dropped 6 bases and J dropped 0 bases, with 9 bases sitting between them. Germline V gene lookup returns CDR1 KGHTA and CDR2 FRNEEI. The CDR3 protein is CASRGGLNYAEQFF. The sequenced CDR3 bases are TGTGCCAGCAGGGGGGGACTTAACTATGCTGAGCAGTTC.

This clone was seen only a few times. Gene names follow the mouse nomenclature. CDR3 DNA (partial): TGTGCCAGCAGTCCACGAGAAGTCTTC. It yields the protein CASSPREVF. The CDR3 reads in full as CASSPREVFF. The chain links TRBV26 to TRBJ1-1; D ambiguous. The read finishes 1 residue shy of the CDR3 end, and the germline J gene is used to complete it. The CDR3 runs to 10 residues. From germline, CDR1 is KGHPV and CDR2 FQNQEV (reference sequence). The ends were cut back, 4 bases at V and 7 bases at J, with 4 bases in the middle.

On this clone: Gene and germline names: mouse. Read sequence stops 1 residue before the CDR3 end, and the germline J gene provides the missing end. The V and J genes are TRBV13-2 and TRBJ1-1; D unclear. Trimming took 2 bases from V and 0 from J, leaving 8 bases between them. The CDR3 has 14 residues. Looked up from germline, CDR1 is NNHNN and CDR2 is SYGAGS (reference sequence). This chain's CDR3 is CASGDVPANTEVFF. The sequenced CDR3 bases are TGTGCCAGCGGTGACGTCCCTGCAAACACAGAAGTCTTC.